This T cell receptor (beta chain) was identified in a study of CD8+ T cells in alopecia areata. Once RNA had been extracted, it was reverse transcribed into cDNA to act as the sequencing template. The table came from immunoSEQ multiplex PCR; TCRdb's copy has only in-frame clones and leaves some out. The sample yields about 180,000 clones, around 63% seen once. The CDR3 is made up of 13 amino acids. The V and J ends lost 7 bases and 6 bases respectively, with 13 bases between them. Germline V gives CDR1 LNHDA, CDR2 SQIVND (reference sequence). In this sample, this clone turned up many times. The chain carries TRBV19 and TRBJ2-1; TRBD2 is a possible D gene (7 bases). The source of this sequence is a human donor with alopecia areata. Sequenced here: CD4+ T cells sorted from blood, sampled at week 0. CDR3 coding DNA: TGTGCCAGTATGGCGGGGGCCCTCAATGAGCAGTTCTTC. This encodes CASMAGALNEQFF.